The 20 T cell receptor beta chains presented below share a single source sample, sequenced in a study of OX40 agonist ivuxolimab in advanced cancers. Clones were sequenced by immunoSEQ multiplex PCR, and TCRdb holds only the in-frame ones, with some missing. The repertoire includes just under 65,000 clones, 86% of them detected once, and approximately 1.1% sits in the top ten. Sample: CD4+ or CD8+ T cells sorted from blood, taken in a trial of the OX40 agonist ivuxolimab. The receptor source for this set is an adult with an advanced solid tumor such as melanoma, head and neck, liver or kidney cancer.

This clone was seen only once. The CDR3 sequence is CASSLGAQETQYF. The DNA of the CDR3 is TGTGCCAGCAGCTTGGGGGCCCAAGAGACCCAGTACTTC. The genes are TRBV5-8 and TRBJ2-5; D is ambiguous. Germline V gene data show CDR1 as SGHTS and CDR2 as YDEGEE. Deletions cut 0 bases from V and 1 base from J, with 4 bases between. The CDR3 has 13 residues.

This chain links TRBV5-1 with TRBJ1-5; TRBD1 is a possible D gene (6 bases). Trimming stripped 3 bases from V and 3 bases from J, with 13 bases between. The CDR3 is 15 residues long. CDR1 and CDR2 (germline): SGHRS, YFSETQ. The CDR3 loop is CASSSEGQANQPQHF. CDR3 nucleotides: TGCGCCAGCAGCTCGGAGGGACAAGCCAATCAGCCCCAGCATTTT. Filled out from reference TRBV5-1 and TRBJ1-5, the complete variable domain reads KAGVTQTPRYLIKTRGQQVTLSCSPISGHRSVSWYQQTPGQGLQFLFEYFSETQRNKGNFPGRFSGRQFSNSRSEMNVSTLELGDSALYLCASSSEGQANQPQHFGDGTRLSIL.

The chain recombines TRBV18 with TRBJ2-5, with a weak D call TRBD1 (6 bases). The CDR3 is 16 residues long. Germline V lookup: CDR1 KGHSH, CDR2 LQKENI. V was clipped by 6 bases and J by 1 base, with 18 bases between them. The CDR3, as DNA: TGTGCCAGCTCCTCGGGCAGGGGAAGGGTCCAAGAGACCCAGTACTTC. Protein: CASSSGRGRVQETQYF.

The chain combines TRBV28 with TRBJ2-3; D call uncertain. The germline gives CDR1 MDHEN, CDR2 SYDVKM. Trimming took off 4 bases at V and 6 bases at J, with 14 bases between the two ends. The CDR3 consists of 14 residues. The CDR3 here is CASSSPGTPDTQYF. CDR3 coding DNA: TGTGCCAGCAGTTCCCCTGGTACACCCGATACGCAGTATTTT.

This chain joins TRBV6-9 and TRBJ2-2, with D unresolved. V lost 3 bases, J lost 9 bases, and 11 bases lay in between. Germline loops: CDR1 MNHGY, CDR2 SVAAGI. The CDR3 runs to 13 residues. CDR3: CASSYSVLRELFF. DNA for the CDR3: TGTGCCAGCAGTTACTCGGTCTTAAGGGAGCTGTTTTTT.

J is TRBJ1-4 and V is TRBV5-5; 9 bases agree with TRBD1. Germline assignment: CDR1 SGHKS and CDR2 YYEKEE (reference sequence). V shed 4 bases and J 5 bases; nucleotides not matched to a gene: 6. This CDR3 has 15 amino acids. CDR3 bases: TGTGCCAGCAGCCCTCTGACAGGGGGAAATGAAAAACTGTTTTTT. Protein product: CASSPLTGGNEKLFF.

This chain joins TRBV6-1 and TRBJ1-5; D is uncertain. Germline CDR1 MNHNS, CDR2 SASEGT. The CDR3 spans 14 residues. Trimming took 8 bases from V and 0 from J, leaving 11 bases between them. CDR3 in amino acids: CASEDLNSNQPQHF. As DNA, the CDR3 is TGTGCCAGCGAGGATCTTAATAGCAATCAGCCCCAGCATTTT.

The chain joins TRBV18 to TRBJ2-5; perhaps TRBD2 as D (6 bases). CDR1 is KGHSH, CDR2 LQKENI, per germline. The CDR3 runs to 13 residues. V was trimmed by 2 bases and J by 11 bases, leaving 15 bases between them. The CDR3 DNA reads as TGTGCCAGCTCACCAAGGACGGGGGAAGAGCAGTACTTC. Translated: CASSPRTGEEQYF.

The J gene is TRBJ2-1, the V gene TRBV7-3, with D tentatively TRBD2 (6 bases). The CDR3 consists of 14 residues. CDR1 and CDR2 (germline): SGHTA, FQGTGA. V lost 5 bases, J lost 5 bases, and 13 bases lay in between. The CDR3 nucleotides read TGTGCCAGCAGCATGGGACTGCAAAACAATGAGCAGTTCTTC. It is translated as CASSMGLQNNEQFF.

This chain connects TRBV18 to TRBJ2-2, with TRBD1 matching over 10 bases. Germline assignment: CDR1 KGHSH and CDR2 LQKENI. V lost 3 bases, J lost 5 bases, and 3 bases stayed unmatched. The CDR3 extends over 15 amino acids. The chain's CDR3 is CASSPDRGQTGELFF. CDR3 nucleotides: TGTGCCAGCTCACCTGACAGGGGGCAGACCGGGGAGCTGTTTTTT. Full variable domain (outside the CDR3, taken from reference TRBV18 and TRBJ2-2): NAGVMQNPRHLVRRRGQEARLRCSPMKGHSHVYWYRQLPEEGLKFMVYLQKENIIDESGMPKERFSAEFPKEGPSILRIQQVVRGDSAAYFCASSPDRGQTGELFFGEGSRLTVL.

This clone was observed once. This chain uses TRBV6-6 with TRBJ1-2; D is possibly TRBD1 (6 bases). CDR1 MNHNY and CDR2 SVGAGI come from the germline V gene (reference sequence). V was clipped by 6 bases and J by 4 bases, with 9 bases between them. This CDR3 has 12 amino acids. The CDR3 here is CASRNRAYGYTF. DNA of the CDR3: TGTGCCAGCAGAAACAGGGCCTATGGCTACACCTTC.

The chain recombines TRBV11-2 with TRBJ2-7; TRBD2 is a possible D gene (6 bases). CDR3 length: 15 amino acids. Germline V gives CDR1 SGHAT, CDR2 FQNNGV. V lost 5 bases and J lost 0, with 14 bases in between. CDR3 nucleotides: TGTGCCAGCAGCCCGTCTAGCGCCTACTCCTACGAGCAGTACTTC. Translated, it gives CASSPSSAYSYEQYF.

The rearrangement uses TRBV7-6 and TRBJ2-5; TRBD1 aligns across 11 bases. Germline V gene sequence: CDR1 SGHVS, CDR2 FNYEAQ. V lost 6 bases and J lost 5; bases outside the gene matches: 11. The CDR3 extends over 16 amino acids. The CDR3 loop reads CASSSLGQGAKETQYF. The CDR3 DNA sequence: TGTGCCAGCAGTTCTTTAGGACAGGGGGCGAAGGAGACCCAGTACTTC.

The chain has TRBV2 and TRBJ2-1; D is ambiguous. V was cut by 8 bases and J by 3 bases, with 11 bases left in between. The germline V gene encodes CDR1 SNHLY and CDR2 FYNNEI. The CDR3 has 13 residues. CDR3 sequence: CASGGNLYNEQFF. For the CDR3, the DNA is TGTGCCAGCGGCGGCAATCTCTACAATGAGCAGTTCTTC.

The chain employs TRBV10-1 and TRBJ2-1, with TRBD2 identical over 7 bases. The CDR3 spans 14 residues. Germline CDR1 reads WNHNN; CDR2 reads SYGVQD (reference sequence). With V trimmed by 3 bases and J by 8 bases, 7 bases remained unmatched. In nucleotides, the CDR3 is TGCGCCAGCAGTGACGGCGGGAGCAGGTATGAGCAGTTCTTC. It translates to CASSDGGSRYEQFF.

The genes are TRBV5-5 and TRBJ1-1, with no clear D. V was trimmed by 2 bases and J by 2 bases, leaving 10 bases between them. Germline loops: CDR1 SGHKS, CDR2 YYEKEE (reference sequence). The length of the CDR3 is 14 residues. CDR3 protein: CASSLRGFNTEAFF. CDR3 bases: TGTGCCAGCAGCTTACGGGGTTTCAACACTGAAGCTTTCTTT. The whole variable domain, filled in from reference TRBV5-5 and TRBJ1-1, reads DAGVTQSPTHLIKTRGQQVTLRCSPISGHKSVSWYQQVLGQGPQFIFQYYEKEERGRGNFPDRFSARQFPNYSSELNVNALLLGDSALYLCASSLRGFNTEAFFGQGTRLTVV.

This clone was observed a handful of times. The V gene is TRBV19, the J gene TRBJ2-5, with D maybe TRBD2 (6 bases). The CDR3 is 16 residues long. Trimming took off 3 bases at V and 5 bases at J, with 19 bases between the two ends. Germline values: CDR1 LNHDA, CDR2 SQIVND (reference sequence). The CDR3 DNA reads as TGTGCCAGTAGTATGCGACCGCGGGAAACTGGGGAGACCCAGTACTTC. It codes for CASSMRPRETGETQYF.

This chain connects TRBV5-1 to TRBJ1-4; no clear D. V lost 2 bases and J 0 bases, leaving 8 bases between the germline ends. Germline V gives CDR1 SGHRS, CDR2 YFSETQ. This CDR3 has 15 residues. The CDR3 nucleotides are TGCGCCAGCAGCTTCGGGTCTTCAACTAATGAAAAACTGTTTTTT. Amino acid sequence: CASSFGSSTNEKLFF.

The chain is built from TRBV5-1 and TRBJ2-1, with 9 bases fitting TRBD1. The CDR3 is 15 residues long. Trimming cost V 2 bases and J 8 bases; bases outside gene matches: 8. Germline V lookup: CDR1 SGHRS, CDR2 YFSETQ. CDR3 in DNA: TGCGCCAGCAGCTTCAGACAGGGGGGCCTTGATGAGCAGTTCTTC. Residues: CASSFRQGGLDEQFF.

The rearrangement joins TRBV29-1 to TRBJ1-1; D remains ambiguous. The ends were cut back, 0 bases at V and 0 bases at J, with 5 bases in the middle. CDR1 and CDR2 (germline): SQVTM, ANQGSEA. This CDR3 is 13 amino acids long. The CDR3 is CSVEDFMNTEAFF. CDR3 nucleotide sequence: TGCAGCGTTGAAGACTTCATGAACACTGAAGCTTTCTTT.